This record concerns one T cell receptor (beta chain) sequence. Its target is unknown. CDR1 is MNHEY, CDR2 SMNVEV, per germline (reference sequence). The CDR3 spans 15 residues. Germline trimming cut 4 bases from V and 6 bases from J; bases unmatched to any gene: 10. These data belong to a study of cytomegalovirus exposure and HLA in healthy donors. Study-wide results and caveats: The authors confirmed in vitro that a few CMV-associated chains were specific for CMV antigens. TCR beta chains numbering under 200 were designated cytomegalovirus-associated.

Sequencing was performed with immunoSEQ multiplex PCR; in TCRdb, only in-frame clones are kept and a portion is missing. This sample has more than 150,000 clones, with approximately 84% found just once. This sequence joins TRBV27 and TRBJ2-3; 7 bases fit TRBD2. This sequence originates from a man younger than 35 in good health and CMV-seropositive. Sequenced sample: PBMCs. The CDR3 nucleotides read TGTGCCAGCAGTTCGACTAGCTTCGACCGGGATACGCAGTATTTT. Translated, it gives CASSSTSFDRDTQYF.